This record looks at one TCR beta chain sequence and its context. This entry is derived from a study of read filtering for tumor transcriptome and immune sequencing. From roughly 390 ng of RNA, a library with molecular barcoded alpha/delta and beta/gamma adaptors was made. MiXCR was run by TCRdb on the reads, yielding one entry per CDR3 protein. The sample lists some 30,000 distinct CDR3 sequences; roughly 20% were seen once. With 3 bases clipped from V and 0 bases from J, the junction kept 2 bases outside the gene matches. The CDR3 runs 15 residues. The germline gives CDR1 SGHAT, CDR2 FQNNGV. The chain uses TRBV11-2 and TRBJ2-7; 10 positions match TRBD1. This clonotype was obtained from a donor at least 40 years old with multiple myeloma. Sequencing was performed on a population of CD138-negative cells sorted from bone marrow. The CDR3 loop reads CASSLTGGSSYEQYF. CDR3 sequence (DNA): TGTGCCAGCAGCTTGACAGGGGGCAGCTCCTACGAGCAGTACTTC.